This T cell receptor beta chain is from a study of blood T cell repertoires in COVID-19. Germline V CDR1 and CDR2: MNHEY, SVGEGT. The CDR3 has 14 residues. V was pared by 6 bases and J by 6 bases, with 14 bases between. Original processing notes: Amplification with reference gene primers provided the estimates of nucleated cell counts. Measured with immunoSEQ multiplex PCR; TCRdb has only the in-frame clones, and not every one. The V and J calls and clone size come from that table; D and trimming were worked out from the DNA. Among 200,000 to 300,000 clones listed, around 89% were seen once. V and J are TRBV6-2 or TRBV6-3 and TRBJ2-2; D might be TRBD1 or TRBD2, each matching 5 bases. The TCR comes from a woman aged 25-40 years who had recovered from COVID-19. Sequenced material: PBMCs or T cells enriched from blood (not recorded which). The chain's CDR3 is CASSRGYLPGELFF. Written as DNA, the CDR3 is TGTGCCAGCAGCCGGGGCTATCTCCCCGGGGAGCTGTTTTTT.